Shown below are 3 T cell receptor beta chains from a single sample sequenced in a study of T cell repertoires in cytomegalovirus infection. Using its own MiXCR run on the reads, TCRdb lists one record per CDR3 protein. The sample records more than 150,000 distinct CDR3 sequences, approximately 17% being singletons. Sequencing was performed on CD8+ T cells from PBMCs. The receptors were sampled from a human donor in good health (CMV status not recorded). Some clones in this sample may be carry-over from other donors' samples.

This clonotype was seen a handful of times. This sequence joins TRBV7-2 and TRBJ1-6; no firm D call. Germline CDR1 SGHTA, CDR2 FQGNSA. V was clipped by 5 bases and J by 10 bases, with 18 bases between them. This CDR3 spans 15 amino acids. CDR3 in amino acids: CASSPNPTVGSPLHF. The CDR3 DNA is TGTGCCAGCAGCCCAAACCCCACGGTCGGGTCACCCCTCCACTTT.

This clonotype was seen only a few times. V is TRBV5-1 and J is TRBJ2-5; D is possibly TRBD2 (6 bases). V gave up 5 bases and J gave up 0 bases, with 14 bases separating them. From germline, CDR1 is SGHRS and CDR2 YFSETQ. The CDR3 consists of 15 residues. The CDR3 loop reads CASSPSGPYQETQYF. The CDR3 nucleotides are TGCGCCAGCAGTCCCAGCGGGCCGTACCAAGAGACCCAGTACTTC.

The genes are TRBV19 and TRBJ2-1, with 12 bases lining up with TRBD1. Per germline, CDR1 LNHDA and CDR2 SQIVND (reference sequence). The CDR3 is made up of 14 amino acids. V was clipped by 10 bases and J by 8 bases; unmatched bases: 9. This CDR3 reads CATMGQGALDEQFF. DNA for the CDR3: TGTGCCACTATGGGACAGGGGGCTTTGGATGAGCAGTTCTTC.